Following are 30 T cell receptor beta chains from one sample sequenced in a study of blood T cell repertoires in COVID-19. Sequencing used immunoSEQ multiplex PCR; TCRdb keeps in-frame clones, though not all of them. The sample has about 150,000 clones; around 85% are singletons. The sample comprised peripheral blood. Source of these receptors: a woman aged 80 or over with COVID-19, enrolled during active disease.

J is TRBJ1-1 and V is TRBV10-2, with unresolved D. There are 15 residues in the CDR3. The germline V gene has CDR1 WSHSY and CDR2 SAAADI. Trimming stripped 1 base from V and 5 bases from J, with 14 bases between. The CDR3 loop is CASSEWARQWTEAFF. CDR3 DNA: TGCGCCAGCAGTGAGTGGGCTCGGCAGTGGACTGAAGCTTTCTTT.

V usage is TRBV9 and J usage is TRBJ1-3; the match to TRBD1 covers 10 bases. The germline gives CDR1 SGDLS, CDR2 YYNGEE. CDR3 length: 14 amino acids. J lost 2 bases, V lost 5 bases, and 1 base had no gene match. In DNA, the CDR3 is TGTGCCAGCAGGGGGACAGGGGCTGGAAACACCATATATTTT. Translating gives CASRGTGAGNTIYF.

This clone occurred once. J is TRBJ2-3 and V is TRBV18, with D unclear. Between the trimmed V and J ends, which lost 0 bases and 0 bases, there was a span of 4 bases. This CDR3 is 14 amino acids long. Looked up from germline, CDR1 is KGHSH and CDR2 is LQKENI. CDR3 coding DNA: TGTGCCAGCTCACCACCGGGCAGCACAGATACGCAGTATTTT. This translates into CASSPPGSTDTQYF.

A single count supports this clone. The chain couples TRBV27 to TRBJ2-1; 9 nucleotides agree with TRBD2. Germline-derived CDR1 and CDR2 are MNHEY and SMNVEV (reference sequence). V lost 5 bases and J lost 4; bases outside the gene matches: 6. The CDR3 sequence is 15 residues long. The CDR3 DNA sequence: TGTGCCAGCAGTCCGACTAGCGGACCATACAATGAGCAGTTCTTC. Encoded protein: CASSPTSGPYNEQFF.

This sequence joins TRBV7-9 and TRBJ1-1, with TRBD1 as a possible D gene (6 bases). V was pared by 4 bases and J by 1 base, with 19 bases between. The germline V gene has CDR1 SEHNR and CDR2 FQNEAQ (reference sequence). The CDR3 totals 17 residues. The CDR3 coding sequence is TGTGCCAGCAGCTCCCCTAGGGGGGGCCTGACGAACACTGAAGCTTTCTTT. This sequence encodes CASSSPRGGLTNTEAFF.

This chain joins TRBV6-5 and TRBJ2-3, with D maybe TRBD2 (6 bases). This CDR3 comprises 13 residues. Per germline, CDR1 MNHEY and CDR2 SVGAGI. The CDR3 DNA follows: TGTGCTTCGGGCGGGGCGGGGCCAGATACGCAGTATTTT. Residues: CASGGAGPDTQYF.

J is TRBJ1-4 and V is TRBV7-9; 10 nucleotides line up with TRBD1. After removal of 8 bases from V and 4 bases from J, the junction contained 7 bases not matched to a gene. This CDR3 region has 15 residues. Germline V gene data show CDR1 as SEHNR and CDR2 as FQNEAQ (reference sequence). The CDR3 nucleotides read TGTGCCAGCGCCCTGGGGGACAGGGGTAATGAAAAACTGTTTTTT. Protein product: CASALGDRGNEKLFF.

This chain connects TRBV6-5 to TRBJ2-2; 7 positions match TRBD2. CDR1 and CDR2 (germline): MNHEY, SVGAGI. This CDR3 has 15 amino acids. V lost 2 bases, J lost 8 bases, and 8 bases stayed unmatched. The CDR3 loop reads CASSYLAGVQGELFF. The CDR3 nucleotides read TGTGCCAGCAGTTACCTTGCGGGAGTTCAGGGGGAGCTGTTTTTT.

The chain recombines TRBV6-5 with TRBJ1-1; D not resolved. V lost 8 bases and J lost 5, with 15 bases in between. Germline values: CDR1 MNHEY, CDR2 SVGAGI. The CDR3 sequence is 13 residues long. The CDR3 is CASVLMGPTEAFF. For the CDR3, the DNA is TGTGCCAGCGTGCTCATGGGCCCAACTGAAGCTTTCTTT.

The chain carries TRBV5-1 and TRBJ2-5, with 14 bases matching TRBD2. The germline gives CDR1 SGHRS, CDR2 YFSETQ. This CDR3 spans 20 amino acids. The V segment lost 0 bases and the J segment 2 bases; nucleotides outside the gene matches: 12. CDR3 sequence reads: CASSLAFSMTSGGGQETQYF. The CDR3 region has the DNA TGCGCCAGCAGCTTGGCCTTCTCGATGACTAGCGGGGGGGGACAAGAGACCCAGTACTTC.

The chain carries TRBV18 and TRBJ1-1; perhaps TRBD1 as D (5 bases). The V and J ends lost 3 bases and 1 base respectively, with 9 bases between them. Germline assignment: CDR1 KGHSH and CDR2 LQKENI. The CDR3 totals 14 residues. This CDR3 reads CASSPGGSNTEAFF. The DNA for the CDR3 is TGTGCCAGCTCACCCGGGGGATCGAACACTGAAGCTTTCTTT.

V gene TRBV15 combines with J gene TRBJ1-5; D is possibly TRBD1 (5 bases). This CDR3 region has 15 residues. V lost 0 bases to trimming and J lost 7 bases, with 13 bases between them. Looked up from germline, CDR1 is LNHNV and CDR2 is YYDKDF (reference sequence). In DNA, the CDR3 is TGTGCCACCAGCAGAGATCGGGGGTCGGCGCAGCCCCAGCATTTT. Translation: CATSRDRGSAQPQHF.

The chain uses TRBV3-1 (or the pseudogene TRBV3-2) and TRBJ1-2; 9 bases are shared with TRBD1. The CDR3 runs 15 residues. V lost 5 bases to trimming and J lost 6 bases; unmatched junction nucleotides: 10. Germline V gives CDR1 LGHDT, CDR2 YNNKEL (reference sequence). The CDR3, as DNA: TGTGCCAGCAGCTTCGGACAGGGGAAAGGGGATGGCTACACCTTC. Residues: CASSFGQGKGDGYTF.

This chain uses TRBV7-8 with TRBJ1-1, with 9 bases matching TRBD1. The ends lost 3 bases at V and 3 bases at J; junction bases unmatched: 14. The CDR3 has 18 residues. Germline CDR1 SGHVS, CDR2 FQNEAQ. As DNA, the CDR3 is TGTGCCAGCAGCTTTCCGGGACAGGGTCGATCATTGGACACTGAAGCTTTCTTT. Its protein is CASSFPGQGRSLDTEAFF.

This clone appeared once. V usage is TRBV18 and J usage is TRBJ1-3, with D unclear. CDR1 and CDR2 from the germline V gene are KGHSH and LQKENI. This CDR3 spans 15 amino acids. With 2 bases removed from V and 0 bases from J, the gap between germline ends came to 8 bases. CDR3 in amino acids: CASSPGGDSGNTIYF. The CDR3 coding sequence is TGTGCCAGCTCACCAGGCGGAGACTCTGGAAACACCATATATTTT.

This clone came up once. The chain recombines TRBV19 with TRBJ1-6, with D maybe TRBD1 (6 bases). V was pared by 6 bases and J by 3 bases, with 9 bases between. This CDR3 comprises 14 residues. Germline values: CDR1 LNHDA, CDR2 SQIVND (reference sequence). The DNA for the CDR3 is TGTGCCAGTAGGGAGACAGGCTATAATTCACCCCTCCACTTT. This gives the protein CASRETGYNSPLHF.

The V call is TRBV10-3, the J call TRBJ2-3, with D possibly matching TRBD2 (6 bases). The CDR3 consists of 16 residues. Germline V gene data show CDR1 as ENHRY and CDR2 as SYGVKD. With 3 bases removed from V and 0 bases from J, the gap between germline ends came to 13 bases. CDR3 DNA: TGTGCCATCAGTGATCGGGTGGCGGGGAGCACAGATACGCAGTATTTT. It encodes CAISDRVAGSTDTQYF.

V gene TRBV27 combines with J gene TRBJ1-5, with 9 bases lining up with TRBD1. Germline V gene lookup returns CDR1 MNHEY and CDR2 SMNVEV (reference sequence). The ends lost 10 bases at V and 4 bases at J; junction bases unmatched: 5. The CDR3 runs 13 residues. CDR3: CANGDRANQPQHF. DNA of the CDR3: TGTGCCAACGGGGACAGGGCTAATCAGCCCCAGCATTTT.

The J gene is TRBJ2-2, the V gene TRBV18; maybe TRBD2 (5 bases). Trimming shortened V by 0 bases and J by 5 bases, and 7 bases separated the two germline ends. The CDR3 runs 14 residues. CDR1 and CDR2 from the germline V gene are KGHSH and LQKENI. The CDR3 spells CASSPPGRTGELFF. In DNA, the CDR3 is TGTGCCAGCTCACCACCAGGGAGAACCGGGGAGCTGTTTTTT.

This chain links TRBV6-5 with TRBJ1-2; perhaps TRBD1 as D (6 bases). Germline CDR1 and CDR2: MNHEY and SVGAGI. V was pared by 8 bases and J by 8 bases, with 15 bases between. CDR3 length: 12 amino acids. The CDR3 reads CASSSQGFGYTF. The CDR3 bases are TGTGCCAGCTCGTCACAGGGATTCGGCTACACCTTC.

The chain joins TRBV4-1 to TRBJ1-2, with unresolved D. Germline CDR1 and CDR2: MGHRA and YSYEKL. V dropped 0 bases and J dropped 0 bases, with 8 bases sitting between them. This CDR3 is built from 15 residues. The CDR3 nucleotides read TGCGCCAGCAGCCAAGATCCCTCGTCTAACTATGGCTACACCTTC. It specifies CASSQDPSSNYGYTF.

The chain couples TRBV27 to TRBJ2-3, with 8 bases lining up with TRBD1. CDR1 is MNHEY and CDR2 is SMNVEV in the germline V gene (reference sequence). The CDR3 has 13 amino acids. Germline trimming cut 9 bases from V and 3 bases from J; bases unmatched to any gene: 5. The CDR3 loop reads CARQGGITDTQYF. The CDR3 DNA reads as TGTGCCAGACAGGGGGGTATAACAGATACGCAGTATTTT.

The rearrangement links TRBV7-3 to TRBJ1-2; D is uncertain. This CDR3 region has 15 residues. V was pared by 4 bases and J by 1 base, with 13 bases between. CDR1 SGHTA and CDR2 FQGTGA come from the germline V gene. This chain's CDR3 is CASSSTSGVNYGYTF. As DNA, the CDR3 is TGTGCCAGCAGCTCCACCAGCGGGGTTAACTATGGCTACACCTTC.

The J gene is TRBJ1-2, the V gene TRBV3-1 (or the pseudogene TRBV3-2), with a tentative D call TRBD1 (6 bases). CDR1 is LGHDT and CDR2 is YNNKEL in the germline V gene (reference sequence). Between the trimmed V and J ends, which lost 6 bases and 8 bases, there was a span of 13 bases. This CDR3 has 12 residues. As DNA, the CDR3 is TGTGCCAGCAGGGGAGGGGGTTGGGGCTACACCTTC. It specifies CASRGGGWGYTF.

The rearrangement uses TRBV5-6 and TRBJ1-2; no reliable D call. The CDR3 is made up of 13 amino acids. The germline V gene encodes CDR1 SGHDT and CDR2 YYEEEE. V was shortened by 4 bases and J by 9 bases, with 16 bases between the two germline ends. CDR3 loop: CASSPLQEESYTF. For the CDR3, the DNA is TGTGCCAGCAGCCCCCTGCAGGAGGAGAGCTACACCTTC. The full variable domain, completed using reference TRBV5-6 and TRBJ1-2, is DAGVTQSPTHLIKTRGQQVTLRCSPKSGHDTVSWYQQALGQGPQFIFQYYEEEERQRGNFPDRFSGHQFPNYSSELNVNALLLGDSALYLCASSPLQEESYTFGSGTRLTVV.

The rearrangement joins TRBV15 to TRBJ1-1; TRBD1 might be the D (6 bases). The CDR3 spans 22 residues. Trimming took off 0 bases at V and 3 bases at J, with 32 bases between the two ends. Looked up from germline, CDR1 is LNHNV and CDR2 is YYDKDF (reference sequence). The CDR3 reads CATSRDPRTGQFASYRDTEAFF. The CDR3 nucleotides are TGTGCCACCAGCAGAGATCCGCGGACCGGACAGTTTGCAAGCTATCGCGACACTGAAGCTTTCTTT. The full variable domain, with the rest looked up from reference TRBV15 and TRBJ1-1, is DAMVIQNPRYQVTQFGKPVTLSCSQTLNHNVMYWYQQKSSQAPKLLFHYYDKDFNNEADTPDNFQSRRPNTSFCFLDIRSPGLGDTAMYLCATSRDPRTGQFASYRDTEAFFGQGTRLTVV.

The rearrangement uses TRBV3-1 (or the pseudogene TRBV3-2) and TRBJ1-2, with 8 nucleotides matching TRBD1. The CDR3 has 17 residues. The V and J ends lost 5 bases and 4 bases, in that order; junction bases with no gene match: 15. Per germline, CDR1 LGHDT and CDR2 YNNKEL (reference sequence). The CDR3 region has the DNA TGTGCCAGCAGCAACAATCGACAGGGGCCTCTTTCCTATGGCTACACCTTC. It is translated as CASSNNRQGPLSYGYTF.

The chain is built from TRBV24-1 and TRBJ2-1; TRBD2 matches at 7 bases. This CDR3 is built from 13 residues. Germline values: CDR1 KGHDR, CDR2 SFDVKD. With 7 bases clipped from V and 7 bases from J, the junction kept 6 bases outside the gene matches. CDR3 DNA: TGTGCCACCAGCTCTAGCGGTTCTAATGAGCAGTTCTTC. Its protein is CATSSSGSNEQFF.

The rearrangement uses TRBV6-5 and TRBJ1-2, with 8 bases identical to TRBD1. In germline, CDR1 is MNHEY, CDR2 SVGAGI. J was trimmed by 4 bases and V by 10 bases; bases with no gene match: 14. The CDR3 consists of 15 residues. CDR3 nucleotide sequence: TGTGCCAACCAGGCCGACAGGGGTATGTTCTATGGCTACACCTTC. It is translated as CANQADRGMFYGYTF.

The rearrangement uses TRBV5-1 and TRBJ1-4; 9 nucleotides match TRBD1. CDR1 is SGHRS and CDR2 is YFSETQ in the germline V gene. The CDR3 has 15 amino acids. With 4 bases clipped from V and 6 bases from J, the junction kept 7 bases outside the gene matches. The chain's CDR3 is CASSIGTGRDEKLFF. The CDR3 region has the DNA TGCGCCAGCAGCATCGGGACAGGGCGGGATGAAAAACTGTTTTTT.